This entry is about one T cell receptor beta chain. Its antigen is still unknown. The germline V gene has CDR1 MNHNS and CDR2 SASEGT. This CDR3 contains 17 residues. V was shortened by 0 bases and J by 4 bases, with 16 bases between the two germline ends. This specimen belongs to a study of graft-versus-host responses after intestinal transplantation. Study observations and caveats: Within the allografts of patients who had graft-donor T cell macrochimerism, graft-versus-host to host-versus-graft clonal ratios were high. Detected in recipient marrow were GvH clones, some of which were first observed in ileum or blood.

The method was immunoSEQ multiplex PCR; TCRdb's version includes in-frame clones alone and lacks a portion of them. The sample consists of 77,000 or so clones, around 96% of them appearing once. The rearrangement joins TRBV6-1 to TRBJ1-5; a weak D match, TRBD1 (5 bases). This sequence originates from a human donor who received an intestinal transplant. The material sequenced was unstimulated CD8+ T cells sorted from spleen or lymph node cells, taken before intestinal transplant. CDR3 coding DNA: TGTGCCAGCAGTGAAGCGCTTCCGGGGCTAACTAATCAGCCCCAGCATTTT. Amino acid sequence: CASSEALPGLTNQPQHF.